Listed here are 20 T cell receptor beta chains from one sample, sequenced in a study of shared clonotypes between healthy human individuals. The assay was immunoSEQ multiplex PCR, and TCRdb's table has in-frame clones only and misses some. The sample lists 1,400,000 or so clones, approximately 98.5% occurring once. Material: naive CD4+ T cells sorted from blood. Subset reported: CD45RA+ positively selected. These receptors came from a man aged 30-40 years in good health.

This clone was counted a single time. The chain links TRBV5-4 to TRBJ2-7; 10 nucleotides align to TRBD1. The CDR3 has 14 amino acids. Germline CDR1 and CDR2: SGHNT and YYREEE (reference sequence). Unmatched junction bases numbered 3, after V lost 2 bases and J lost 4 bases. DNA of the CDR3: TGTGCCAGCAGCTTACCGGGACAGGGGTACGAGCAGTACTTC. Translating gives CASSLPGQGYEQYF. The full variable domain, completed using reference TRBV5-4 and TRBJ2-7, is ETGVTQSPTHLIKTRGQQVTLRCSSQSGHNTVSWYQQALGQGPQFIFQYYREEENGRGNFPPRFSGLQFPNYSSELNVNALELDDSALYLCASSLPGQGYEQYFGPGTRLTVT.

A single count supports this clone. The chain is built from TRBV4-1 and TRBJ2-3, with 10 bases matching TRBD2. With 4 bases clipped from V and 5 bases from J, the junction kept 12 bases outside the gene matches. CDR1 and CDR2 from the germline V gene are MGHRA and YSYEKL. The CDR3 is 17 amino acids. The CDR3 here is CASSLRGLAGDVDTQYF. The CDR3 DNA reads TGCGCCAGCAGCCTGCGGGGGCTAGCGGGAGATGTAGATACGCAGTATTTT.

This sequence joins TRBV6-6 and TRBJ1-5, with D perhaps TRBD1 (5 bases). Trimming cost V 6 bases and J 1 base, with 13 bases left between them. Per the germline V gene, CDR1 is MNHNY and CDR2 is SVGAGI (reference sequence). The CDR3 runs to 15 residues. The chain's CDR3 is CASSRGDGSNQPQHF. The CDR3 DNA reads as TGTGCCAGCAGCCGGGGGGATGGCAGCAATCAGCCCCAGCATTTT.

The chain has TRBV4-2 and TRBJ1-2; 7 bases agree with TRBD1. Germline CDR1 LGHNA, CDR2 YNFKEQ. Unmatched junction bases numbered 13, after V lost 4 bases and J lost 8 bases. The CDR3 loop spans 15 amino acids. CDR3 amino acids: CASSLGGPDVEGYTF. In nucleotides, the CDR3 is TGTGCCAGCAGCCTAGGGGGCCCGGACGTGGAGGGCTACACCTTC.

This chain uses TRBV4-3 with TRBJ2-6; TRBD2 aligns across 7 bases. Germline CDR1 is LGHNA and CDR2 is YSLEER. The CDR3 runs to 17 residues. J gave up 4 bases and V 2 bases, and 8 bases lay outside the gene matches. CDR3 in DNA: TGCGCCAGCAGCCAACGCCCCGGGGGGTCGGGGGCCAACGTCCTGACTTTC. This gives the protein CASSQRPGGSGANVLTF.

The chain joins TRBV27 to TRBJ2-2, with TRBD1 identical over 8 bases. The CDR3 extends over 17 amino acids. Trimming removed 5 bases from V and 2 bases from J; junction bases left unmatched: 10. Germline CDR1 and CDR2: MNHEY and SMNVEV (reference sequence). The CDR3 spells CASSPETGAINTGELFF. The CDR3 DNA sequence: TGTGCCAGCAGTCCGGAGACAGGGGCCATAAACACCGGGGAGCTGTTTTTT.

The chain joins TRBV7-2 to TRBJ2-1; a possible D gene is TRBD2 (5 bases). V lost 2 bases and J 2 bases, leaving 16 bases between the germline ends. This CDR3 region has 17 residues. The germline V gene encodes CDR1 SGHTA and CDR2 FQGNSA. CDR3 loop: CASSLTAQDWAYNEQFF. The CDR3 DNA is TGTGCCAGCAGCTTAACCGCTCAGGACTGGGCCTACAATGAGCAGTTCTTC.

The rearrangement uses TRBV27 and TRBJ2-7; D is perhaps TRBD1 (5 bases). With 0 bases removed from V and 6 bases from J, the gap between germline ends came to 9 bases. Looked up from germline, CDR1 is MNHEY and CDR2 is SMNVEV (reference sequence). There are 13 residues in the CDR3. The CDR3 bases are TGTGCCAGCAGTTTATCGAAGGGGCCCGAGCAGTACTTC. This encodes CASSLSKGPEQYF.

The chain couples TRBV27 to TRBJ1-4; TRBD1 is a possible D gene (5 bases). The CDR3 covers 15 residues. CDR1 is MNHEY, CDR2 SMNVEV, per germline (reference sequence). Trimming shortened V by 2 bases and J by 8 bases, and 15 bases separated the two germline ends. DNA for the CDR3: TGTGCCAGCAGTTTACTCGGGGCGGTAGGGGAAAAACTGTTTTTT. Amino acid sequence: CASSLLGAVGEKLFF.

As for this clone: Different DNA sequences within this sample yield the same CDR3. The chain combines TRBV7-7 with TRBJ2-2, with D perhaps TRBD2 (5 bases). Germline CDR1 reads SSHAT; CDR2 reads FNYEAQ (reference sequence). Trimming took off 5 bases at V and 8 bases at J, with 9 bases between the two ends. CDR3 length equals 12 residues. The CDR3 loop reads CASSLSGGELFF. The CDR3 DNA sequence: TGTGCCAGCAGCCTTTCGGGGGGGGAGCTGTTTTTT.

This clone was picked up one time. The chain couples TRBV7-2 to TRBJ2-7, with a tentative D call TRBD1 (6 bases). Per germline, CDR1 SGHTA and CDR2 FQGNSA. Deletions cut 0 bases from V and 3 bases from J, with 12 bases between. The CDR3 sequence is 15 residues long. The CDR3 coding sequence is TGTGCCAGCAGCTTAGCTTACGAACAGGGCTACGAGCAGTACTTC. It encodes CASSLAYEQGYEQYF.

This clone was seen only once. The V gene is TRBV6-6, the J gene TRBJ2-5, with D possibly being TRBD1 or TRBD2 (6 bases each). Germline loops: CDR1 MNHNY, CDR2 SVGAGI (reference sequence). The CDR3 has 14 amino acids. V was pared by 2 bases and J by 5 bases, with 12 bases between. CDR3 region: CASSYNRGQETQYF. DNA of the CDR3: TGTGCCAGCAGTTACAATCGGGGGCAGGAGACCCAGTACTTC.

This clone was found once. This chain joins TRBV10-3 and TRBJ1-5; 11 nucleotides agree with TRBD1. This CDR3 region has 14 residues. Trimming took 4 bases from V and 12 from J; bases not matched to a gene: 8. Germline CDR1 ENHRY, CDR2 SYGVKD. CDR3 coding DNA: TGTGCCATCAGTGCTGGGACAGGGGGAGGAGTCCAGCATTTT. As protein: CAISAGTGGGVQHF.

This chain connects TRBV6-5 to TRBJ2-7; TRBD1 or TRBD2 may be the D gene (5 bases each). The CDR3 covers 14 residues. Germline V gives CDR1 MNHEY, CDR2 SVGAGI. The V gene lost 4 bases and the J gene lost 6 bases, with 16 bases spanning the gap. In DNA form, the CDR3 reads TGTGCCAGCAGTTCCAGGGCGGGCACTACCGAGCAGTACTTC. It yields the protein CASSSRAGTTEQYF.

The chain recombines TRBV28 with TRBJ2-3; possibly TRBD2 for D (5 bases). The V end lost 1 base, the J end lost 4 bases, and 12 bases lay between the germline ends. The length of the CDR3 is 15 residues. Per the germline V gene, CDR1 is MDHEN and CDR2 is SYDVKM. The CDR3 reads CASSLSGILSDTQYF. CDR3 DNA sequence: TGTGCCAGCAGTTTATCCGGGATTCTCTCAGATACGCAGTATTTT.

CDR3 sequence: CASSLPTRNEKLFF. The CDR3 coding sequence is TGTGCCAGCAGTCTACCCACTAGAAATGAAAAACTGTTTTTT. The V call is TRBV28, the J call TRBJ1-4; D is ambiguous. The V end lost 5 bases, the J end lost 5 bases, and 12 bases lay between the germline ends. The CDR3 loop spans 14 amino acids. In germline, CDR1 is MDHEN, CDR2 SYDVKM.

Remarks on this clone: Other DNA sequences in this specimen translate into the identical CDR3. The chain joins TRBV5-1 to TRBJ1-1, with TRBD1 matching 8 bases. CDR1 is SGHRS and CDR2 is YFSETQ in the germline V gene. V lost 3 bases to trimming and J lost 1 base; unmatched junction nucleotides: 2. The CDR3 has 14 residues. CDR3: CASSSQGANTEAFF. CDR3 in DNA: TGCGCCAGCAGCTCCCAGGGGGCGAACACTGAAGCTTTCTTT.

The chain joins TRBV18 to TRBJ2-4; unclear D gene. Per germline, CDR1 KGHSH and CDR2 LQKENI. The CDR3 covers 16 residues. V was clipped by 0 bases and J by 3 bases, with 12 bases between them. The CDR3 coding sequence is TGTGCCAGCTCACCACCCCGGGCGATAGTCAAAAACATTCAGTACTTC. Residues: CASSPPRAIVKNIQYF. The entire variable domain, with the rest obtained from reference TRBV18 and TRBJ2-4, is as follows: NAGVMQNPRHLVRRRGQEARLRCSPMKGHSHVYWYRQLPEEGLKFMVYLQKENIIDESGMPKERFSAEFPKEGPSILRIQQVVRGDSAAYFCASSPPRAIVKNIQYFGAGTRLSVL.

This clone was picked up one time. This sequence joins TRBV6-5 and TRBJ1-2; D gene ambiguous. Trimming left V 6 bases short and J 4 bases short, with 15 bases between. The CDR3 has 14 amino acids. The germline gives CDR1 MNHEY, CDR2 SVGAGI. The CDR3 spells CASSERDRSYGYTF. The CDR3 DNA reads TGTGCCAGCAGCGAAAGAGACCGGAGCTATGGCTACACCTTC.

The rearrangement uses TRBV11-2 and TRBJ2-6, with D hard to call. The CDR3 runs 13 residues. Trimming left V 6 bases short and J 2 bases short, with 5 bases between. The V gene's germline CDR1 is SGHAT and CDR2 FQNNGV. DNA of the CDR3: TGTGCCAGCAGTGTTCCTGGGGCCAACGTCCTGACTTTC. Its translation is CASSVPGANVLTF.